Below are 17 T cell receptor beta chains sequenced from a single sample in a study of blood T cell repertoires in COVID-19 (dated by TCRdb to between 2020 and 2021). Receptors were amplified or captured by the immunoSEQ multiplex PCR assay. TCRdb holds this immuneACCESS table with in-frame rearrangements only. Some clones are missing; in checked studies, unresolved V genes explain under half, and the rest has no known cause. Across this sample there are approximately 21,000 clones, with 79% seen only once. Roughly three fifths of the sample lies in the top ten. Sequenced: peripheral blood. These receptor sequences come from an elderly man with acute or convalescent COVID-19.

This rearrangement joins TRBV27 to TRBJ2-7; 10 bases line up with TRBD2. Germline CDR1 is MNHEY and CDR2 is SMNVEV (reference sequence). The ends lost 6 bases at V and 5 bases at J; junction bases unmatched: 10. CDR3 length equals 15 residues. CDR3 DNA sequence: TGTGCCAGCAGACCTCTAGCGGGAGCCGGAAACGAGCAGTACTTC. Protein sequence: CASRPLAGAGNEQYF.

The rearrangement uses TRBV5-8 and TRBJ2-3; D ambiguous. The CDR3 runs to 13 residues. V was clipped by 4 bases and J by 1 base, with 7 bases between them. Germline loops: CDR1 SGHTS, CDR2 YDEGEE. In DNA form, the CDR3 reads TGTGCCAGCAGCCCGGTCGGCACAGATACGCAGTATTTT. Translated, it gives CASSPVGTDTQYF. The variable domain in full, completed from reference TRBV5-8 and TRBJ2-3, reads EAGVTQSPTHLIKTRGQQATLRCSPISGHTSVYWYQQALGLGLQFLLWYDEGEERNRGNFPPRFSGRQFPNYSSELNVNALELEDSALYLCASSPVGTDTQYFGPGTRLTVL.

This chain uses TRBV11-3 with TRBJ2-3, with D perhaps TRBD2 (5 bases). Germline values: CDR1 SGHNT, CDR2 YENEEA. V was shortened by 2 bases and J by 1 base, with 16 bases between the two germline ends. The CDR3 contains 17 residues. The DNA for the CDR3 is TGTGCCAGCAGCTTATCCGGAACTAGTCCCGGCACAGATACGCAGTATTTT. It is translated as CASSLSGTSPGTDTQYF. Variable domain in full (rest from reference TRBV11-3 and TRBJ2-3): EAGVVQSPRYKIIEKKQPVAFWCNPISGHNTLYWYLQNLGQGPELLIRYENEEAVDDSQLPKDRFSAERLKGVDSTLKIQPAELGDSAVYLCASSLSGTSPGTDTQYFGPGTRLTVL.

This chain connects TRBV4-2 to TRBJ2-1; TRBD2 aligns across 9 bases. The length of the CDR3 is 15 residues. V was pared by 4 bases and J by 0 bases, with 1 base of the junction left unmatched. Germline V lookup: CDR1 LGHNA, CDR2 YNFKEQ. The CDR3 DNA is TGTGCCAGCAGCCGTAGCGGGAGCTCCTACAATGAGCAGTTCTTC. Translated, it gives CASSRSGSSYNEQFF.

This chain links TRBV5-1 with TRBJ2-3; maybe TRBD1 (6 bases). CDR3 length: 16 residues. Germline CDR1 SGHRS, CDR2 YFSETQ. Trimming pared 0 bases from V and 0 bases from J, leaving 11 bases between. Here the CDR3 reads CASSLDGGGSTDTQYF. The CDR3, as DNA: TGCGCCAGCAGCTTGGATGGGGGCGGAAGCACAGATACGCAGTATTTT.

This rearrangement joins TRBV20-1 to TRBJ2-3; weak D call: TRBD2 (6 bases). The V gene's germline CDR1 is DFQATT and CDR2 SNEGSKA (reference sequence). This CDR3 has 15 residues. V was pared by 3 bases and J by 2 bases, with 15 bases between. The CDR3 spells CSASMRGYPTDTQYF. CDR3 DNA sequence: TGCAGTGCTAGTATGCGGGGCTACCCCACAGATACGCAGTATTTT.

V gene TRBV5-5 combines with J gene TRBJ1-3; no firm D call. This CDR3 contains 18 residues. The ends were cut back, 0 bases at V and 3 bases at J, with 19 bases in the middle. CDR1 is SGHKS, CDR2 YYEKEE, per germline (reference sequence). In nucleotides, the CDR3 is TGTGCCAGCAGCTTGGCCCTAGACAACGGACTTCATGGAAACACCATATATTTT. It codes for CASSLALDNGLHGNTIYF.

The V call is TRBV19, the J call TRBJ1-1; perhaps TRBD1 as D (5 bases). Trimming removed 9 bases at V and 8 bases at J, with 19 bases between. Germline loops: CDR1 LNHDA, CDR2 SQIVND (reference sequence). This CDR3 contains 13 residues. CDR3 sequence (DNA): TGTGCCAGCAAGTCGGGCAGGGAGGCGGAAGCTTTCTTT. The encoded protein is CASKSGREAEAFF.

This clone has only a few counts. The chain joins TRBV28 to TRBJ2-7; D is perhaps TRBD2 (6 bases). The CDR3 consists of 13 residues. Germline loops: CDR1 MDHEN, CDR2 SYDVKM. V dropped 8 bases and J dropped 6 bases, with 17 bases sitting between them. CDR3 in DNA: TGTGCCAGCCGCAGGGACGGGAGTGGCGAGCAGTACTTC. Translated, it gives CASRRDGSGEQYF.

The V call is TRBV30, the J call TRBJ2-1; 7 bases agree with TRBD2. Germline lookup yields CDR1 GTSNPN and CDR2 SVGIG (reference sequence). V lost 2 bases, J lost 0 bases, and 19 bases stayed unmatched. CDR3 length: 20 residues. The CDR3 bases are TGTGCCTGGAGTAAAAGGGGATCGGCGGGAGTCGGTGGCTCCTACAATGAGCAGTTCTTC. Encoded protein: CAWSKRGSAGVGGSYNEQFF.

The CDR3 DNA is TGTGCCAGCAGTGAAACGACAGGGGCCAGTGAAGCTTTCTTT. Translated: CASSETTGASEAFF. The J gene is TRBJ1-1, the V gene TRBV6-1; 8 bases fit TRBD1. The CDR3 is 14 residues long. Trimming cost V 2 bases and J 7 bases; bases outside gene matches: 6. Germline CDR1 MNHNS, CDR2 SASEGT.

This sequence joins TRBV7-8 and TRBJ1-4, with D unclear. Trimming removed 6 bases from V and 8 bases from J, with 16 bases in between. Germline CDR1 is SGHVS and CDR2 is FQNEAQ. This CDR3 spans 14 amino acids. Here the CDR3 reads CASSPGQREEKLFF. The CDR3 DNA sequence: TGTGCCAGCAGTCCGGGTCAGCGGGAGGAAAAACTGTTTTTT. Complete variable domain (other parts from reference TRBV7-8 and TRBJ1-4): GAGVSQSPRYKVAKRGQDVALRCDPISGHVSLFWYQQALGQGPEFLTYFQNEAQLDKSGLPSDRFFAERPEGSVSTLKIQRTQQEDSAVYLCASSPGQREEKLFFGSGTQLSVL.

The chain combines TRBV4-1 with TRBJ1-2, with D tentatively TRBD1 (5 bases). The CDR3 is made up of 17 amino acids. The V end lost 1 base, the J end lost 2 bases, and 17 bases lay between the germline ends. The V gene's germline CDR1 is MGHRA and CDR2 YSYEKL. Written as DNA, the CDR3 is TGCGCCAGCAGCCAAGGGGGGAGGGGACGATCAAACTATGGCTACACCTTC. As protein: CASSQGGRGRSNYGYTF.

The V and J genes are TRBV5-1 and TRBJ2-1, with 8 bases matching TRBD2. There are 14 residues in the CDR3. Trimming removed 7 bases from V and 3 bases from J; junction bases left unmatched: 6. Per the germline V gene, CDR1 is SGHRS and CDR2 is YFSETQ. The CDR3, as DNA: TGCGCCAGCCACCCGGGACTAGACTACAATGAGCAGTTCTTC. Translating gives CASHPGLDYNEQFF.

The gene calls are TRBV12-1 and TRBJ1-5; TRBD1, the D gene given by the table, was not confirmed from the DNA. TRBV12-1 is designated a pseudogene. This CDR3 has 15 amino acids. The chain's CDR3 is CASSARDRPNQPQHF. CDR3 DNA sequence: TGTGCCAGCAGCGCTCGGGACAGGCCGAATCAGCCCCAGCATTTT.

CDR3 region: CASSQIRGGSGHETQYF. The CDR3 bases are TGTGCCAGCAGCCAAATCCGGGGGGGGAGCGGGCACGAGACCCAGTACTTC. V usage is TRBV3-1 (or the pseudogene TRBV3-2) and J usage is TRBJ2-5, with 8 bases aligning to TRBD2. The CDR3 sequence is 17 residues long. Losses at the gene ends were 2 bases for V and 5 bases for J; bases not matched to a gene: 13. From germline, CDR1 is LGHDT and CDR2 YNNKEL (reference sequence).

J is TRBJ1-1 and V is TRBV6-5; possible D gene TRBD1, 6 bases. The V and J ends lost 4 bases and 3 bases respectively, with 12 bases between them. CDR1 is MNHEY and CDR2 is SVGAGI in the germline V gene. This CDR3 spans 14 amino acids. The CDR3 sequence: CASSSTGTYTEAFF. The CDR3 coding sequence is TGTGCCAGCAGTTCCACAGGGACCTACACTGAAGCTTTCTTT.